This T cell receptor beta chain was profiled in a study of T cell repertoires and HLA-DP antigens. The CDR3 runs to 15 residues. Germline V gene sequence: CDR1 LNHDA, CDR2 SQIVND (reference sequence). Between the trimmed V and J ends, which lost 6 bases and 4 bases, there was a span of 18 bases. Study-level results: No separate analysis of naive versus memory CD4+ cells was done. Previously undetected clones averaged 36.3% and 50.6% against the two alleles respectively.

Primers targeted 54 TRBV and 13 TRBJ segments. Assay: immunoSEQ multiplex PCR; the TCRdb copy retains only in-frame clones and omits some. The sample includes approximately 100,000 clones, around 86% of them seen just once. A remark on this clone: Its antigen is as yet unknown.

The sample taken for sequencing was CD4+ T cells from PBMCs. This chain uses TRBV19 with TRBJ2-5; D might be TRBD1 (6 bases). This TCR derives from a man in his fifties or sixties in good health and CMV-seronegative. CDR3 region: CASSQDSGERETQYF. For the CDR3, the DNA is TGTGCCAGTAGCCAGGACTCAGGGGAGAGAGAGACCCAGTACTTC.